Detailed here is one TCR beta chain. The protocol was immunoSEQ multiplex PCR, while the TCRdb copy is restricted to in-frame clones and leaves out a portion. The sample holds about 430,000 clones, more than 70% seen once. This entry belongs to a study of blood T cell repertoires in COVID-19. In the study overall: The origin of the acute and convalescent COVID-19 samples was the United States, Italy and Spain. T cells, B-cell-depleted T cells, or PBMCs supplied cDNA or gDNA.

The cohort comprised adults aged 18 to 89 years residing in approximately 25 US areas. Exposed enrollees encountered a COVID-19 case at some point within 2 weeks before study entry. This CDR3 is 15 amino acids long. CDR1 SNHLY and CDR2 FYNNEI come from the germline V gene. J was trimmed by 0 bases and V by 7 bases; bases with no gene match: 6. V and J are TRBV2 and TRBJ2-3; 8 nucleotides match TRBD2. The source of this sequence is a woman aged 18-30 years who had been exposed to COVID-19. Sequencing used PBMCs or T cells enriched from blood (not recorded which). CDR3 sequence: CASILTGGSTDTQYF. The CDR3 DNA reads TGTGCCAGCATTTTAACGGGGGGGAGCACAGATACGCAGTATTTT.